The 20 T cell receptor beta chains reported below all come from one sample, sequenced in a study of blood T cell repertoires in COVID-19. TCRdb's table, derived via immunoSEQ multiplex PCR, lists solely in-frame clones and lacks some. The sample carries under 350,000 clones, roughly 80% recorded once. The sequencing input was peripheral blood. The receptors were sampled from a man aged 60 to 69 who had recovered from COVID-19.

The CDR3 DNA is TGTGCCTGGGACCGGGGAGGCAGTGGAAACACCATATATTTT. This encodes CAWDRGGSGNTIYF. The chain is built from TRBV30 and TRBJ1-3; D ambiguous. The V end lost 5 bases, the J end lost 3 bases, and 14 bases lay between the germline ends. Germline V gene lookup returns CDR1 GTSNPN and CDR2 SVGIG (reference sequence). The CDR3 runs to 14 residues.

The CDR3 DNA reads as TGTGCCAGCAGCCAGGACTTTAGCCTCCACCAGTATTTT. Translated: CASSQDFSLHQYF. The genes are TRBV14 and TRBJ2-3; tentative D call: TRBD2 (5 bases). The V end lost 3 bases, the J end lost 12 bases, and 16 bases lay between the germline ends. Germline CDR1 is SGHDN and CDR2 is FVKESK. The CDR3 has 13 residues.

The chain has TRBV5-6 and TRBJ2-1; no reliable D call. The V end was cut by 7 bases, the J end by 3 bases, with 11 bases between. The CDR3 contains 13 residues. Germline V gene data show CDR1 as SGHDT and CDR2 as YYEEEE. The CDR3, as DNA: TGTGCCAGCTCCGAGGATTTCTACAATGAGCAGTTCTTC. Translated: CASSEDFYNEQFF.

This clone appeared a single time. The chain carries TRBV7-9 and TRBJ2-5; 7 bases match TRBD1. From germline, CDR1 is SEHNR and CDR2 FQNEAQ (reference sequence). CDR3 length: 14 amino acids. Trimming cost V 5 bases and J 3 bases; bases outside gene matches: 6. CDR3 sequence (DNA): TGTGCCAGCAGCCAACCGGGACAGAAAGAGACCCAGTACTTC. It yields the protein CASSQPGQKETQYF.

This chain links TRBV19 with TRBJ2-7, with D possibly being TRBD1 (6 bases). CDR1 LNHDA and CDR2 SQIVND come from the germline V gene (reference sequence). The CDR3 totals 14 residues. V shed 3 bases and J shed 1 base, with 10 bases lying between them. The CDR3 DNA reads as TGTGCCAGTAGTATCAACAGGGCGTCCTACGAGCAGTACTTC. Residues: CASSINRASYEQYF.

This clone was counted between two and nine times. V is TRBV7-9 and J is TRBJ1-4; the D gene is possibly TRBD1 (5 bases). Looked up from germline, CDR1 is SEHNR and CDR2 is FQNEAQ (reference sequence). Trimming took off 4 bases at V and 8 bases at J, with 20 bases between the two ends. The CDR3 sequence is 16 residues long. The CDR3 nucleotides are TGTGCCAGCAGCTCGAATCGACAGTCAGCGAAAGAAAAACTGTTTTTT. Translated, it gives CASSSNRQSAKEKLFF. Filled out from reference TRBV7-9 and TRBJ1-4, the complete variable domain reads DTGVSQNPRHKITKRGQNVTFRCDPISEHNRLYWYRQTLGQGPEFLTYFQNEAQLEKSRLLSDRFSAERPKGSFSTLEIQRTEQGDSAMYLCASSSNRQSAKEKLFFGSGTQLSVL.

The chain uses TRBV5-5 and TRBJ2-5; a possible D gene is TRBD2 (6 bases). Germline CDR1 SGHKS, CDR2 YYEKEE (reference sequence). The CDR3 loop spans 14 amino acids. Trimming pared 4 bases from V and 1 base from J, leaving 11 bases between. CDR3 bases: TGTGCCAGCAGCATGGGACTGAGCCAAGAGACCCAGTACTTC. Amino acid sequence: CASSMGLSQETQYF.

CDR3 coding DNA: TGCAGCGTTGGAGGGCGGAATCAGCCCCAGCATTTT. Translating it yields CSVGGRNQPQHF. The chain links TRBV29-1 to TRBJ1-5; no clear D. The CDR3 is made up of 12 amino acids. The germline gives CDR1 SQVTM, CDR2 ANQGSEA. Trimming pared 4 bases from V and 4 bases from J, leaving 8 bases between.

V gene TRBV28 combines with J gene TRBJ1-5; D is possibly TRBD1 (5 bases). Between the trimmed V and J ends, which lost 0 bases and 3 bases, there was a span of 12 bases. CDR3 size: 16 residues. Germline lookup yields CDR1 MDHEN and CDR2 SYDVKM. The CDR3, as DNA: TGTGCCAGCAGTTTATGGAGCAGGGTGGACAATCAGCCCCAGCATTTT. The encoded protein is CASSLWSRVDNQPQHF.

The V gene is TRBV7-2, the J gene TRBJ2-7, with 8 bases lining up with TRBD2. With V trimmed by 5 bases and J by 0 bases, 6 bases remained unmatched. The CDR3 contains 15 residues. CDR1 SGHTA and CDR2 FQGNSA come from the germline V gene. The CDR3, as DNA: TGTGCCAGCAGCAACCGGGGGGGGTCCTCCTACGAGCAGTACTTC. This encodes CASSNRGGSSYEQYF. The variable domain in full, completed from reference TRBV7-2 and TRBJ2-7, reads GAGVSQSPSNKVTEKGKDVELRCDPISGHTALYWYRQSLGQGLEFLIYFQGNSAPDKSGLPSDRFSAERTGGSVSTLTIQRTQQEDSAVYLCASSNRGGSSYEQYFGPGTRLTVT.

The CDR3 bases are TGCGCCAGCAGCCAAGGGAACAGGGTAGGTGTGACCTGGGATGAGCAGTTCTTC. Translation: CASSQGNRVGVTWDEQFF. The chain recombines TRBV4-1 with TRBJ2-1; possible D gene TRBD1, 6 bases. CDR3 length equals 18 residues. Germline CDR1 reads MGHRA; CDR2 reads YSYEKL. Trimming removed 1 base from V and 8 bases from J, with 24 bases in between.

V gene TRBV28 combines with J gene TRBJ2-1; the match to TRBD2 covers 11 bases. Germline V CDR1 and CDR2: MDHEN, SYDVKM. This CDR3 comprises 16 residues. The ends lost 5 bases at V and 6 bases at J; junction bases unmatched: 9. The CDR3 coding sequence is TGTGCCAGCAGTATGCTAGCGGGGGGTTTAATCAATGAGCAGTTCTTC. Amino acids: CASSMLAGGLINEQFF.

The chain combines TRBV3-1 (or the pseudogene TRBV3-2) with TRBJ1-5; a weak D match, TRBD1 (6 bases). V gave up 0 bases and J gave up 1 base, with 10 bases separating them. Germline V lookup: CDR1 LGHDT, CDR2 YNNKEL (reference sequence). The CDR3 is 16 residues long. The chain's CDR3 is CASSQDRGISNQPQHF. Here the CDR3 DNA reads TGTGCCAGCAGCCAAGACAGGGGAATAAGCAATCAGCCCCAGCATTTT.

The rearrangement links TRBV5-5 to TRBJ2-7, with 12 positions matching TRBD2. Unmatched junction bases numbered 8, after V lost 4 bases and J lost 6 bases. The CDR3 spans 15 residues. The germline gives CDR1 SGHKS, CDR2 YYEKEE (reference sequence). The CDR3: CASSATSGRVAEQYF. In DNA form, the CDR3 reads TGTGCCAGCAGCGCGACTAGCGGGAGAGTTGCCGAGCAGTACTTC.

V is TRBV9 and J is TRBJ1-4; 10 positions agree with TRBD1. CDR3 length: 18 residues. Per the germline V gene, CDR1 is SGDLS and CDR2 is YYNGEE. V lost 4 bases to trimming and J lost 0 bases; unmatched junction nucleotides: 9. The CDR3 loop reads CASSPSRTGGATNEKLFF. The DNA of the CDR3 is TGTGCCAGCAGCCCTTCCCGGACAGGGGGAGCAACTAATGAAAAACTGTTTTTT.

The chain employs TRBV18 and TRBJ1-4; D gene ambiguous. Germline V gives CDR1 KGHSH, CDR2 LQKENI. Trimming left V 3 bases short and J 0 bases short, with 8 bases between. The CDR3 contains 15 residues. In DNA, the CDR3 is TGTGCCAGCTCACCTAACATTGCAACTAATGAAAAACTGTTTTTT. Amino acid sequence: CASSPNIATNEKLFF.

The V gene is TRBV6-4, the J gene TRBJ1-6; D is undetermined. In germline, CDR1 is MRHNA, CDR2 SNTAGT. The CDR3 contains 15 residues. V was trimmed by 5 bases and J by 6 bases, leaving 14 bases between them. CDR3 DNA sequence: TGTGCCAGCAGTCAGGCCGGACTGACTAATTCACCCCTCCACTTT. Protein product: CASSQAGLTNSPLHF.

The chain recombines TRBV21-1 with TRBJ2-3; whether TRBD2, the table's D call, matches the DNA was not checked. TRBV21-1 is labeled a pseudogene. This CDR3 spans 14 amino acids. The CDR3: CASGSGVSTDTQYF. DNA of the CDR3: TGTGCCAGCGGTAGCGGGGTTAGCACAGATACGCAGTATTTT.

This clone has a single count. The rearrangement uses TRBV10-3 and TRBJ1-5; D ambiguous. Germline V gene data show CDR1 as ENHRY and CDR2 as SYGVKD. The CDR3 is 14 residues long. V was cut by 0 bases and J by 8 bases, with 11 bases left in between. The CDR3 here is CAISESPGGEPQHF. Here the CDR3 DNA reads TGTGCCATCAGTGAGTCGCCCGGTGGAGAGCCCCAGCATTTT.

This clone was counted once. V usage is TRBV6-1 and J usage is TRBJ2-5; 10 nucleotides match TRBD2. This CDR3 has 16 amino acids. The V gene's germline CDR1 is MNHNS and CDR2 SASEGT. The V gene end was trimmed by 2 bases and the J gene end by 4 bases; junction bases not matched to a gene: 7. CDR3 DNA sequence: TGTGCCAGCAGTGAATGGGGTAGCGGGGGGTCAGAGACCCAGTACTTC. This encodes CASSEWGSGGSETQYF.